This is a list of T cell receptor beta chains from one sample in a study of shared clonotypes between healthy human individuals. The method was immunoSEQ multiplex PCR; TCRdb's version includes in-frame clones alone and lacks a portion of them. The repertoire holds 950,000 to 1,300,000 clones, more than 60% seen once, with over 1.3% in the top ten. The sequenced material came from memory CD4+ T cells sorted from blood. The receptors come from a man aged 18 to 29 in good health. Both conserved end residues are part of each CDR3. Fields, in order: V gene, J gene, clone size, D gene, CDR3 protein, CDR3 DNA. A D gene is named only where the DNA matches it firmly. Not all rows give a size; the values are once, few, many and, for expanded clones, a class.

V gene: TRBV19
J gene: TRBJ1-1
clone size: NA
D gene: TRBD1
CDR3 protein: CASSIGSGRGEKGYTEAFF
CDR3 DNA: TGTGCCAGTAGTATAGGTTCCGGCAGGGGGGAAAAAGGGTACACTGAAGCTTTCTTT

V gene: TRBV6-1
J gene: TRBJ1-2
clone size: NA
D gene: TRBD1
CDR3 protein: CASTRGQGAFGYTF
CDR3 DNA: TGTGCCAGCACTCGAGGGCAGGGGGCGTTTGGCTACACCTTC

V gene: TRBV19
J gene: TRBJ2-1
clone size: NA
D gene: NA
CDR3 protein: CASSIDLLGNRDMRGEQFF
CDR3 DNA: TGTGCCAGTAGTATAGATCTCTTGGGTAACAGGGACATGAGGGGTGAGCAGTTCTTC

V gene: TRBV2
J gene: TRBJ2-1
clone size: once
D gene: TRBD2
CDR3 protein: CASRVTLAGSNEQFF
CDR3 DNA: TGTGCCAGCAGGGTAACACTAGCGGGGAGCAATGAGCAGTTCTTC

V gene: TRBV20-1
J gene: TRBJ2-5
clone size: NA
D gene: NA
CDR3 protein: CSARDETQYF
CDR3 DNA: TGCAGTGCTAGGGATGAGACCCAGTACTTC

V gene: TRBV6-5
J gene: TRBJ1-2
clone size: few
D gene: NA
CDR3 protein: CASSYSRQGYGYTF
CDR3 DNA: TGTGCCAGCAGTTACTCGAGGCAGGGCTATGGCTACACCTTC

V gene: TRBV13
J gene: TRBJ2-3
clone size: NA
D gene: NA
CDR3 protein: CASSRGRTSDIGTDTQYF
CDR3 DNA: TGTGCCAGCAGCCGAGGAAGGACTTCAGATATAGGCACAGATACGCAGTATTTT

V gene: TRBV28
J gene: TRBJ1-1
clone size: NA
D gene: NA
CDR3 protein: CASSLGRVGTFAEAFF
CDR3 DNA: TGTGCCAGCAGTTTGGGCAGGGTTGGTACTTTTGCTGAAGCTTTCTTT

V gene: TRBV7-8
J gene: TRBJ1-5
clone size: NA
D gene: NA
CDR3 protein: CASSFKVTHQPQHF
CDR3 DNA: TGTGCCAGCAGCTTCAAGGTTACCCATCAGCCCCAGCATTTT

V gene: TRBV30
J gene: TRBJ2-7
clone size: few
D gene: TRBD1
CDR3 protein: CAWSEDRGPYEQYF
CDR3 DNA: TGTGCCTGGAGTGAGGACAGGGGACCCTACGAGCAGTACTTC

V gene: TRBV6-6
J gene: TRBJ2-2
clone size: NA
D gene: TRBD1
CDR3 protein: CASISDRDQTGELFF
CDR3 DNA: TGTGCCAGCATCTCCGACAGGGATCAAACCGGGGAGCTGTTTTTT

V gene: TRBV12-5
J gene: TRBJ1-1
clone size: NA
D gene: NA
CDR3 protein: CASGPQGLKRTEAFF
CDR3 DNA: TGTGCTAGTGGTCCCCAGGGGCTCAAGAGGACTGAAGCTTTCTTT

V gene: TRBV6-5
J gene: TRBJ2-7
clone size: NA
D gene: NA
CDR3 protein: CASSVPGTYEQYF
CDR3 DNA: TGTGCCAGCAGTGTTCCGGGGACCTACGAGCAGTACTTC

V gene: TRBV7-2
J gene: TRBJ2-2
clone size: NA
D gene: NA
CDR3 protein: CASSGSPAGLPGELFF
CDR3 DNA: TGTGCCAGCAGCGGCTCCCCCGCCGGATTACCCGGGGAGCTGTTTTTT